This is a list of T cell receptor beta chains from one sample in a study of T cell repertoires in cytomegalovirus infection. TCRdb itself ran the reads through MiXCR, one entry per CDR3 protein. This table has roughly 230,000 distinct CDR3 sequences, 22% appearing once. Sequenced input: CD8+ T cells from PBMCs. Source of these receptors: a human donor in good health (CMV status not recorded). Some clones in this sample may be carry-over from other donors' samples. Each CDR3 is given with its conserved first and last residue. A D gene is named only where the DNA matches it firmly. Rows may omit the clone size; those that give it use once, few, many or a size class.

CDR3 DNA | CDR3 protein | J gene | clone size | D gene | V gene
TGTGCCACCAGCAGACTCCGGGGCAATGAGCAGTTCTTC | CATSRLRGNEQFF | TRBJ2-1 | . | . | TRBV15
TGTGCCAGCAGCTTAGAACTGGGCGATGAGCAGTTCTTC | CASSLELGDEQFF | TRBJ2-1 | once | . | TRBV13
TGCAGTGCTAGACCCCTGGACTCCTACGAGCAGTACTTC | CSARPLDSYEQYF | TRBJ2-7 | . | . | TRBV20-1
TGTGCCAGCAGCTCAACGGGCTACCAAGAGACCCAGTACTTC | CASSSTGYQETQYF | TRBJ2-5 | few | . | TRBV7-9
TGTGCCAGCAGCTCAGCAATAAGGGGGTCTCCCCTCCACTTT | CASSSAIRGSPLHF | TRBJ1-6 | few | . | TRBV7-2
TGCAGCGTTGAAGGGGGGTACGGGGAGCTGTTTTTT | CSVEGGYGELFF | TRBJ2-2 | . | . | TRBV29-1
TGCAGCGCCTGGGACAGGGGGCATGGTGGCTACACCTTC | CSAWDRGHGGYTF | TRBJ1-2 | . | TRBD1 | TRBV29-1
TGTGCTAGTGGTTTGACGACAGAGCATCAGCCCCAGCATTTT | CASGLTTEHQPQHF | TRBJ1-5 | many | . | TRBV12-5
TGTGCCAGCAGTCCAGACAGGTCCGGAAACACCATATATTTT | CASSPDRSGNTIYF | TRBJ1-3 | few | . | TRBV5-6
TGTGCCAGCAGTTACGGGACTAGCGGGAGCTCCTACAATGAGCAGTTCTTC | CASSYGTSGSSYNEQFF | TRBJ2-1 | . | TRBD2 | TRBV6-5
TGTGCCAGCAGCTTTCAACTAGCGGGGGTCAGCTCCTACAATGAGCAGTTCTTC | CASSFQLAGVSSYNEQFF | TRBJ2-1 | . | TRBD2 | TRBV5-5
TGTGCCACCAGTGGTGGCGATGTAAATGAGCAGTTCTTC | CATSGGDVNEQFF | TRBJ2-1 | many | . | TRBV24-1
TGTGCCAGCAGTTTTCTTGGGCAAAACTATGGCTACACCTTC | CASSFLGQNYGYTF | TRBJ1-2 | . | . | TRBV12-3/TRBV12-4
TGCAGTGCTAGAAAACTAGCGGGGGGGTACGAGCAGTACTTC | CSARKLAGGYEQYF | TRBJ2-7 | . | TRBD2 | TRBV20-1
TGTGCCAGCGGCATGACAGGGGACTCCCTCAATGAGCAGTTCTTC | CASGMTGDSLNEQFF | TRBJ2-1 | few | TRBD1 | TRBV2
TGTGCCAGCAGCTTAATTGTGAGCTCGGAGCAGTTCTTC | CASSLIVSSEQFF | TRBJ2-1 | many | . | TRBV7-3
TGTGCCAGCAGACGCGGACAGGACTACGAGCAGTACTTC | CASRRGQDYEQYF | TRBJ2-7 | many | TRBD1 | TRBV7-9
TGTGCCAGCAGCCTAATGGGGGCGAGGCCCCAGCATTTT | CASSLMGARPQHF | TRBJ1-5 | . | . | TRBV12-3/TRBV12-4
TGTGCCAGGACCGACAGGGCGAGATACGGCAATCAGCCCCAGCATTTT | CARTDRARYGNQPQHF | TRBJ1-5 | many | TRBD1 | TRBV19
TGTGCCAGCAGCGTATTGGTAGCGGGGGGGCTCGATGAGCAGTTCTTC | CASSVLVAGGLDEQFF | TRBJ2-1 | . | TRBD2 | TRBV9
TGTGCCAGCAGCTCAGACAGGGGTCACACCGGGGAGCTGTTTTTT | CASSSDRGHTGELFF | TRBJ2-2 | few | TRBD1 | TRBV12-3/TRBV12-4
TGTGCCAGCAGTTACTCGCCAGCGAACACCGGGGAGCTGTTTTTT | CASSYSPANTGELFF | TRBJ2-2 | . | . | TRBV6-5
TGTGCCAGCAGTTGGACTAGCGCTAACACCGGGGAGCTGTTTTTT | CASSWTSANTGELFF | TRBJ2-2 | . | TRBD2 | TRBV28
TGTGCCAGCACCTGGGGACCGGAGGAAGAGACCCAGTACTTC | CASTWGPEEETQYF | TRBJ2-5 | . | . | TRBV12-3/TRBV12-4
TGTGCCAGCAGTACGGGACTAGCGAAAGAGACCCAGTACTTC | CASSTGLAKETQYF | TRBJ2-5 | . | TRBD2 | TRBV12-3/TRBV12-4
TGTGCCAGCTCCTGGTCGATGAGCTCTGGAAACACCATATATTTT | CASSWSMSSGNTIYF | TRBJ1-3 | many | . | TRBV7-8
TGTGCCAGCAGCTTAGCGGAAATCCTTCGGTACAATGAGCAGTTCTTC | CASSLAEILRYNEQFF | TRBJ2-1 | . | . | TRBV7-9
TGCAGCGCCGGCGACATAAACAATGAGCAGTTCTTC | CSAGDINNEQFF | TRBJ2-1 | . | . | TRBV29-1
TGTGCCAGCAGCTTTGGAGGCGGTACTAACTATGGCTACACCTTC | CASSFGGGTNYGYTF | TRBJ1-2 | . | . | TRBV7-9
TGTGCCAGCGGTGAAAGCTCCTACAATGAGCAGTTCTTC | CASGESSYNEQFF | TRBJ2-1 | few | . | TRBV11-2
TGTGCCAGCAGTCTGTCCCGCGCTGATGAAGCTTTCTTT | CASSLSRADEAFF | TRBJ1-1 | many | . | TRBV27
TGTGCCAGCAGTTTATATTCGTCGTGGAACACTGAAGCTTTCTTT | CASSLYSSWNTEAFF | TRBJ1-1 | . | . | TRBV28
TGTGCCAGCAGCTTAGATGGGACTAGCGGGGGATCCTACGAGCAGTACTTC | CASSLDGTSGGSYEQYF | TRBJ2-7 | few | TRBD2 | TRBV11-3
TGTGCCAGCAGTTTCCCCGGAAACACCGGGGAGCTGTTTTTT | CASSFPGNTGELFF | TRBJ2-2 | many | . | TRBV12-3/TRBV12-4
TGTGCCAGCATCGCGGGGGTCCCGGAGGAGACCCAGTACTTC | CASIAGVPEETQYF | TRBJ2-5 | many | TRBD2 | TRBV11-3
TGCAGCGTTGAAGCATCGGAGGGCTCTAACTATGGCTACACCTTC | CSVEASEGSNYGYTF | TRBJ1-2 | . | . | TRBV29-1
TGTGCCAGCAGCCGACAGGGACTATTCGATGAGCAGTTCTTC | CASSRQGLFDEQFF | TRBJ2-1 | . | . | TRBV7-9
TGTGCCAGCAGCATACCGGGACAGGGGTACGAGCAGTACTTC | CASSIPGQGYEQYF | TRBJ2-7 | . | TRBD1 | TRBV11-1
TGTGCCAGCAGCCCCTGGGACAGGGGGTACATGAACACTGAAGCTTTCTTT | CASSPWDRGYMNTEAFF | TRBJ1-1 | . | TRBD1 | TRBV7-1
TGTGCCAGCAGCCTCTCCCGGACTAGCGGGGCGACCTCCTACAATGAGCAGTTCTTC | CASSLSRTSGATSYNEQFF | TRBJ2-1 | . | TRBD2 | TRBV14
TGTGCCAGCAGCTTAGTTTTTTCATTGGACGGCTACGAGCAGTACTTC | CASSLVFSLDGYEQYF | TRBJ2-7 | few | . | TRBV7-6
TGTGCCAGCGCCATGGGAGGGACTGAAGCTTTCTTT | CASAMGGTEAFF | TRBJ1-1 | many | . | TRBV5-6
TGCAGCGTTGGCTCAGGGACCCAGTACTTC | CSVGSGTQYF | TRBJ2-5 | . | . | TRBV29-1
TGCAGTGCCGGGACAGTGGGTTTTGGTGAAAAACTGTTTTTT | CSAGTVGFGEKLFF | TRBJ1-4 | . | TRBD1 | TRBV20-1
TGTGCCAGCAGCGCCTTTTGGGGCTACGAGCAGTACTTC | CASSAFWGYEQYF | TRBJ2-7 | many | . | TRBV7-2
TGTGCCAGCAGCACTTACGGGGGAGGAACCACTGAAGCTTTCTTT | CASSTYGGGTTEAFF | TRBJ1-1 | many | . | TRBV7-2
TGTGCCAGCAGCTTAGAATCCCAGAACGAGCAGTACTTC | CASSLESQNEQYF | TRBJ2-7 | . | . | TRBV7-9
TGTGCCAGCTTTGGGACTAGCGGGGGACCGGTCTACAATGAGCAGTTCTTC | CASFGTSGGPVYNEQFF | TRBJ2-1 | . | TRBD2 | TRBV6-6
TGTGCCATCAGTGAGTCAGGGACAGTGCACAATGAGCAGTTCTTC | CAISESGTVHNEQFF | TRBJ2-1 | . | TRBD1 | TRBV10-3
TGTGCCAGCAGCCACCAGGGGGGGAACACTGAAGCTTTCTTT | CASSHQGGNTEAFF | TRBJ1-1 | . | TRBD1 | TRBV7-6
TGTGCCAGCAGTTCTCCCGCCGGGACAGGGGTTTGGTACGAGCAGTACTTC | CASSSPAGTGVWYEQYF | TRBJ2-7 | few | TRBD1 | TRBV12-3/TRBV12-4
TGTGCCAGCACCGGGGCTGGGGCCTACACTGAAGCTTTCTTT | CASTGAGAYTEAFF | TRBJ1-1 | few | . | TRBV6-1
TGTGCCAGCAGTCATGACGGGAACTCTGGAAACACCATATATTTT | CASSHDGNSGNTIYF | TRBJ1-3 | once | . | TRBV6-8
TGTGCCAGCAGTGATCTAGGTTCCTACAATGAGCAGTTCTTC | CASSDLGSYNEQFF | TRBJ2-1 | few | . | TRBV27
TGTGCCAGCAGTTTGGCCCCCCCCCCCGGACAGGGGTGGCAGCCCCAGCATTTT | CASSLAPPPGQGWQPQHF | TRBJ1-5 | . | TRBD1 | TRBV12-3/TRBV12-4
TGTGCCAGCAGCGGATACTATGGCGGGGGGGACCCAGATACGCAGTATTTT | CASSGYYGGGDPDTQYF | TRBJ2-3 | . | TRBD2 | TRBV7-9
TGTGCCAGCAGCTCCGGGTTTACAGATACGCAGTATTTT | CASSSGFTDTQYF | TRBJ2-3 | many | . | TRBV7-9
TGTGCCAGCAGCCCCTTTGCAGGGGATGAAAAACTGTTTTTT | CASSPFAGDEKLFF | TRBJ1-4 | many | . | TRBV7-9
TGTGCCAGCACCTTGGAGGGGGAAAAACTGTTTTTT | CASTLEGEKLFF | TRBJ1-4 | . | . | TRBV7-9
TGTGCCAGCAGTTCTGAACGGGTGGACCGCCAAGAGACCCAGTACTTC | CASSSERVDRQETQYF | TRBJ2-5 | many | . | TRBV28